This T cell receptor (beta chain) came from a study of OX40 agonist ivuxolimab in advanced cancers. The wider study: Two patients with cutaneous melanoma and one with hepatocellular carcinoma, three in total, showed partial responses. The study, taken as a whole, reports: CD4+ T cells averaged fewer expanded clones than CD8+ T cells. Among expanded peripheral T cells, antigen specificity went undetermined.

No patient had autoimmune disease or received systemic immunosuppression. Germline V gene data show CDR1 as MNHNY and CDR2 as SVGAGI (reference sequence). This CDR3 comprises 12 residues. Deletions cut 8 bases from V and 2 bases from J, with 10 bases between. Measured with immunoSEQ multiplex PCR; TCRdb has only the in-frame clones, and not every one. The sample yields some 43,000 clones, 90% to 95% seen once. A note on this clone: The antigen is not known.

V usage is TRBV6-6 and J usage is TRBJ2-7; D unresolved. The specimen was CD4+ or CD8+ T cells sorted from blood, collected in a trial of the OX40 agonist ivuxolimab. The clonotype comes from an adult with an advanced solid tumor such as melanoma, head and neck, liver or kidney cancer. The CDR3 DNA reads TGTGCCAGCTCCCCCCGAGCCTACGAGCAGTACTTC. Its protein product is CASSPRAYEQYF.